The source of this T cell receptor beta chain is a study of T cell changes during pregnancy in multiple sclerosis (dated by TCRdb to the late 2010s). At the level of the whole study: The study examined how the T cell repertoire changed over the course of pregnancy in women with multiple sclerosis.

The library was generated by the immunoSEQ multiplex PCR assay. TCRdb re-hosts the immuneACCESS table, in-frame sequences only. Its copies lack some clones; in the studies checked, an unresolved V gene accounts for under half of them, and the cause for the rest is not known. Present in this sample are about 68,000 clones, about 89% of which were seen just once. The ten largest clonotypes hold 0.65% to 1% of the sample. With respect to this clone: There is no known antigen for this receptor. It has no much larger one-base neighbor in the sample; base qualities were not kept.

The sequence derives from a female donor with multiple sclerosis, enrolled in a pregnancy study. The input for sequencing was peripheral blood, taken in the second trimester of pregnancy.

The nucleotide sequence is given as TGTGCCAGCAGGCCCGGGACAGGGACCGGCGAGCAGTACTTC. This is translated as CASRPGTGTGEQYF. In this chain, TRBV9 is recombined with TRBJ2-7, with TRBD1 matching 9 junction bases. The CDR3 has 14 amino acids, counting the end cysteine and phenylalanine. The entry retains the CDR3 DNA only, 42 bases that are in frame from base 1. CDR1 SGDLS and CDR2 YYNGEE were looked up in the germline V gene. Trimming takes 5 bases off V and 6 bases off J; junction bases not matched to a gene: 9.